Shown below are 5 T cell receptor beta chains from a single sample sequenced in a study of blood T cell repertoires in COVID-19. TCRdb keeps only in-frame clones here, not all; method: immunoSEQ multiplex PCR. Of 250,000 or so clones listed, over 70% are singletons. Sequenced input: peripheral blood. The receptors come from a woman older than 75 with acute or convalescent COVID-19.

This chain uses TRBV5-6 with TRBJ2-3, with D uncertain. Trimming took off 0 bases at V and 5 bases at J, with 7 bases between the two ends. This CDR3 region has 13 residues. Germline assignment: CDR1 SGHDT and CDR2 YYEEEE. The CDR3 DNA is TGTGCCAGCAGCTTGGTAGCCCGAGATACGCAGTATTTT. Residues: CASSLVARDTQYF. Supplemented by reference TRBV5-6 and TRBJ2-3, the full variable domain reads DAGVTQSPTHLIKTRGQQVTLRCSPKSGHDTVSWYQQALGQGPQFIFQYYEEEERQRGNFPDRFSGHQFPNYSSELNVNALLLGDSALYLCASSLVARDTQYFGPGTRLTVL.

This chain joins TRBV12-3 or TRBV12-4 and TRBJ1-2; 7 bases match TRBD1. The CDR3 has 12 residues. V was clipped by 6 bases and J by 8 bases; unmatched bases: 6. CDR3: CASRVQGNGYTF. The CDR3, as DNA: TGTGCCAGCAGGGTACAGGGGAACGGCTACACCTTC.

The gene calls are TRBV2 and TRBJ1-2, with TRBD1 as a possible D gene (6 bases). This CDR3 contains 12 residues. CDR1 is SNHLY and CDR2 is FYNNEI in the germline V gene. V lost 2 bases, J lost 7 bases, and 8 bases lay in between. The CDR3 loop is CASSEQGSGYTF. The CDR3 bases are TGTGCCAGCAGTGAACAGGGGTCTGGCTACACCTTC.

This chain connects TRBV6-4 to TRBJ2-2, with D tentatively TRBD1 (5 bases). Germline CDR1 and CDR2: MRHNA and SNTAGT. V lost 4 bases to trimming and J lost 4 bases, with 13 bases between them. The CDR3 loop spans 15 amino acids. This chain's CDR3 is CASSVGLGVTGELFF. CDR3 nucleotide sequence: TGTGCCAGCAGTGTGGGCCTAGGGGTCACCGGGGAGCTGTTTTTT.

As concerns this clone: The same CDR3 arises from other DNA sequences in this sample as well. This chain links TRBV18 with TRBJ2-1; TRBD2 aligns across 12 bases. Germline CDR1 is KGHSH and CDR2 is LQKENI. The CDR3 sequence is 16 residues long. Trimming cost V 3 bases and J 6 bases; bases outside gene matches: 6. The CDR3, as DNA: TGTGCCAGCTCACCCCCGGGACTAGCGGGTGGCAATGAGCAGTTCTTC. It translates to CASSPPGLAGGNEQFF. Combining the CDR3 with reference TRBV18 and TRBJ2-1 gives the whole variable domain NAGVMQNPRHLVRRRGQEARLRCSPMKGHSHVYWYRQLPEEGLKFMVYLQKENIIDESGMPKERFSAEFPKEGPSILRIQQVVRGDSAAYFCASSPPGLAGGNEQFFGPGTRLTVL.